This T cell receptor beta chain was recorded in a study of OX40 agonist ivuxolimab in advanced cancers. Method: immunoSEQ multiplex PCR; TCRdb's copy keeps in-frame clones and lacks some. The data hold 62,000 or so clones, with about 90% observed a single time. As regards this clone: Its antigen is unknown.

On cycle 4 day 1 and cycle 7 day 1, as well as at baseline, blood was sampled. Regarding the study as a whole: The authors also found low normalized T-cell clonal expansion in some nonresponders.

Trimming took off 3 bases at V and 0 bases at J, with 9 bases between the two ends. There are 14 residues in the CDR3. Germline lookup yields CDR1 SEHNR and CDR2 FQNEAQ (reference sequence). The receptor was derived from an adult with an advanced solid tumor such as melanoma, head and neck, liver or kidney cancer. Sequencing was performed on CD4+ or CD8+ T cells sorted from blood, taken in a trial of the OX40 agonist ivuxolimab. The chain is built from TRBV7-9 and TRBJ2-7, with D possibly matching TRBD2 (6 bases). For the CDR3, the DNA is TGTGCCAGCAGCTTTGCGGGGAGCTCCTACGAGCAGTACTTC. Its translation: CASSFAGSSYEQYF.